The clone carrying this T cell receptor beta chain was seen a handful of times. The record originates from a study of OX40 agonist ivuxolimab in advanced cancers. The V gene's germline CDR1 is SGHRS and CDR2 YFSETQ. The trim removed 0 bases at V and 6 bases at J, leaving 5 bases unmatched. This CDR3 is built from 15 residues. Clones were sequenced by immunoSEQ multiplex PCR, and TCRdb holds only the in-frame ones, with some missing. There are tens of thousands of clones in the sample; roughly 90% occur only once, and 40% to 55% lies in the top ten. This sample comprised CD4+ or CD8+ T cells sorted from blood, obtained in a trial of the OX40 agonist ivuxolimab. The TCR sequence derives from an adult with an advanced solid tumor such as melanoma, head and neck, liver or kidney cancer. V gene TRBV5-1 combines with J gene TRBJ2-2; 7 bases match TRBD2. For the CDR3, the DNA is TGCGCCAGCAGCTTGGCGGGGGGTCCCCCCGGGGAGCTGTTTTTT. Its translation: CASSLAGGPPGELFF.